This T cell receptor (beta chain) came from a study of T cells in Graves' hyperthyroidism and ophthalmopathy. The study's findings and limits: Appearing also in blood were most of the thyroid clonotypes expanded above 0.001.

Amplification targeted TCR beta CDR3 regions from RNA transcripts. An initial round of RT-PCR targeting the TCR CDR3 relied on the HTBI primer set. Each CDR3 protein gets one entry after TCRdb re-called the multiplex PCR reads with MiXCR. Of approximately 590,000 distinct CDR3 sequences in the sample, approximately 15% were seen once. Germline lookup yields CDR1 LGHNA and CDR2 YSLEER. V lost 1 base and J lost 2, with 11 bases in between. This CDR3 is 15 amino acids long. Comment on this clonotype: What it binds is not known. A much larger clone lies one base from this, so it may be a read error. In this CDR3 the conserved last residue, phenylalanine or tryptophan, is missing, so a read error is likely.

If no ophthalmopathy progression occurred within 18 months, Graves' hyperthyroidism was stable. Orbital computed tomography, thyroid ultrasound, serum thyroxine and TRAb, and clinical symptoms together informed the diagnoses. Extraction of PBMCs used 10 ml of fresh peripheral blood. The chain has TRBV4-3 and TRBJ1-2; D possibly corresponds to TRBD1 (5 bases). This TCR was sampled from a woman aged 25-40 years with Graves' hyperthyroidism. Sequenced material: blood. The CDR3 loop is CASSQVMGTNYGYTS. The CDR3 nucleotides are TGCGCCAGCAGCCAAGTTATGGGGACCAACTATGGCTACACCTCC.